The clone carrying this T cell receptor (beta chain) was counted between two and nine times. The entry originates in a study of blood T cell repertoires in COVID-19. Whole-study context: Sites in the United States, Italy and Spain provided acute and convalescent COVID-19 samples. T cells, B-cell-depleted T cells, or PBMCs supplied cDNA or gDNA.

Original processing notes: Quantification of nucleated cells was approximated via reference gene primer amplification. Method: immunoSEQ multiplex PCR; TCRdb's copy keeps in-frame clones and lacks some. The V and J calls and clone size were taken over from that table, and D and trimming were inferred from the DNA. Of just over 250,000 clones detected, 70% to 90% appear once; the ten largest clones hold over 2%. The CDR3 contains 14 residues. Trimming cost V 5 bases and J 5 bases, with 15 bases left between them. Germline V gives CDR1 LNHDA, CDR2 SQIVND (reference sequence). The receptor comes from a woman aged 50 to 60 with acute or convalescent COVID-19. The V gene is TRBV19, the J gene TRBJ1-1, with a weak D call TRBD1 (5 bases). Sequencing was carried out using peripheral blood. The DNA of the CDR3 is TGTGCCAGTAGTTGGGCGGGGGACTGGACTGAAGCTTTCTTT. Translated, it gives CASSWAGDWTEAFF.